Below are 11 T cell receptor beta chains sequenced from a single sample in a study of T cells in Graves' hyperthyroidism and ophthalmopathy. TCR beta CDR3 region amplification was performed from RNA transcripts. The study used the HTBI primer set for a first-round RT-PCR of the TCR CDR3. TCRdb re-called the multiplex PCR reads with MiXCR, one entry per CDR3 protein. The sample comprises 730,000 or so distinct CDR3 sequences, around 19% of which are singletons, and around 17% rests with the top ten. What was sequenced was blood. These TCRs come from a woman in her forties or fifties with Graves' hyperthyroidism that later progressed to Graves' ophthalmopathy.

There are many counts of this clonotype. The CDR3 sequence: CSAILGGGYGYTF. The DNA for the CDR3 is TGCAGTGCTATTCTAGGGGGCGGCTATGGCTACACCTTC. The rearrangement uses TRBV20-1 and TRBJ1-2; 7 bases map to TRBD1. Germline V CDR1 and CDR2: DFQATT, SNEGSKA (reference sequence). CDR3 size: 13 residues. The V and J ends lost 4 bases and 4 bases, in that order; junction bases with no gene match: 6.

The sample holds many counts of this clonotype. The chain links TRBV12-3 or TRBV12-4 to TRBJ2-7; D may be TRBD1 (6 bases). Deletions cut 5 bases from V and 7 bases from J, with 18 bases between. The CDR3 loop spans 14 amino acids. CDR3 sequence (DNA): TGTGCCAGCAGTCCCCAGGGGCCCACGGGGGAGCAGTACTTC. This translates into CASSPQGPTGEQYF.

Only a few counts were recorded for this clonotype. This chain connects TRBV12-3 or TRBV12-4 to TRBJ1-5; weak D call: TRBD1 (5 bases). This CDR3 comprises 17 residues. The V end was cut by 7 bases, the J end by 1 base, with 20 bases between. The DNA of the CDR3 is TGTGCCAGCACCACTACCCCAGGGATGGGAAGCAATCAGCCCCAGCATTTT. It is translated as CASTTTPGMGSNQPQHF.

This clonotype was counted a few times. It is likely a read error, because the conserved phenylalanine at the end of the CDR3 is missing. The V and J genes are TRBV11-2 and TRBJ1-1, with D perhaps TRBD1 (6 bases). This CDR3 comprises 15 residues. CDR1 is SGHAT and CDR2 is FQNNGV in the germline V gene. The V end was cut by 4 bases, the J end by 1 base, with 13 bases between. The CDR3 DNA reads TGTGCCAGCAGCTCAACAGGGTGGGGGAACACTGAAGCTTTCCTT. This translates into CASSSTGWGNTEAFL.

In this sample, this clonotype turned up a few times. The chain uses TRBV3-1 and TRBJ2-1, with D unclear. In germline, CDR1 is LGHDT, CDR2 YNNKEL (reference sequence). The CDR3 runs to 15 residues. Trimming removed 1 base from V and 5 bases from J, with 12 bases in between. The CDR3 sequence is CASSQAQATNNEQFF. CDR3 DNA sequence: TGTGCCAGCAGCCAAGCCCAGGCCACTAACAATGAGCAGTTCTTC.

This clonotype has at least ten counts. The chain recombines TRBV20-1 with TRBJ1-6; 9 bases are a match to TRBD1. The CDR3 covers 15 residues. The germline V gene has CDR1 DFQATT and CDR2 SNEGSKA (reference sequence). Trimming cost V 5 bases and J 4 bases; bases outside gene matches: 6. DNA of the CDR3: TGCAGTGCTCGAGGGGGACAGGGATATAATTCACCCCTCCACTTT. It translates to CSARGGQGYNSPLHF.

The table lists this clonotype with many counts. This chain uses TRBV3-1 with TRBJ2-2, with D uncertain. Between the trimmed V and J ends, which lost 6 bases and 6 bases, there was a span of 11 bases. The CDR3 length is 13 residues. Germline V gene lookup returns CDR1 LGHDT and CDR2 YNNKEL (reference sequence). DNA of the CDR3: TGTGCCAGCAGGACTGACTCGGCCGGGGAGCTGTTTTTT. Amino acids: CASRTDSAGELFF.

This clonotype has only one observation. V is TRBV5-5 and J is TRBJ2-7; D call uncertain. CDR3 length: 14 residues. CDR1 is SGHKS, CDR2 YYEKEE, per germline (reference sequence). Trimming pared 2 bases from V and 0 bases from J, leaving 9 bases between. Here the CDR3 DNA reads TGTGCCAGCAGCTTTTCACACGGCTCCTACGAGCAGTACTTC. Its translation: CASSFSHGSYEQYF.

This chain joins TRBV27 and TRBJ2-7; 8 bases map to TRBD1. Germline V lookup: CDR1 MNHEY, CDR2 SMNVEV (reference sequence). The CDR3 extends over 14 amino acids. J gave up 6 bases and V 4 bases, and 8 bases lay outside the gene matches. This CDR3 reads CASSSSQGVGEQYF. CDR3 coding DNA: TGTGCCAGCAGTTCTTCACAGGGGGTTGGCGAGCAGTACTTC.

This clonotype has a handful of counts. The rearrangement joins TRBV27 to TRBJ1-3; D is unclear. The CDR3 runs to 11 residues. Germline V lookup: CDR1 MNHEY, CDR2 SMNVEV (reference sequence). Trimming took 6 bases from V and 4 from J, leaving 4 bases between them. DNA of the CDR3: TGTGCCAGCAGAATCGGAAACACCATATATTTT. This gives the protein CASRIGNTIYF.

This clonotype has a count of ten or more. J is TRBJ1-1 and V is TRBV12-3 or TRBV12-4; D is unresolved. CDR3 length: 15 amino acids. Trimming pared 5 bases from V and 0 bases from J, leaving 13 bases between. CDR3 nucleotide sequence: TGTGCCAGCAGTCCGCAGTGGGGAGTGAACACTGAAGCTTTCTTT. It is translated as CASSPQWGVNTEAFF.